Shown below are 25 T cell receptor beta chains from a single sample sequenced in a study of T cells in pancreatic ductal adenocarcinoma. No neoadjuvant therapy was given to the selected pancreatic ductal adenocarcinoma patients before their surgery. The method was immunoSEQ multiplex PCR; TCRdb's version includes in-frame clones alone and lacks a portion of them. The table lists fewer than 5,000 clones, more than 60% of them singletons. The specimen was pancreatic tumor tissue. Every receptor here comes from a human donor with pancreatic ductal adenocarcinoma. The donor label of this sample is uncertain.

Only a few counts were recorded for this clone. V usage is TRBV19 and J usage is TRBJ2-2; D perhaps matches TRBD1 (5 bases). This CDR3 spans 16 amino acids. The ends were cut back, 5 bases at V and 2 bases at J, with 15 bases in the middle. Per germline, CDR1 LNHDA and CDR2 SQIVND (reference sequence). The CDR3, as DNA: TGTGCCAGTAGTTTGTTGGGGCAGGGTAACACCGGGGAGCTGTTTTTT. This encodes CASSLLGQGNTGELFF.

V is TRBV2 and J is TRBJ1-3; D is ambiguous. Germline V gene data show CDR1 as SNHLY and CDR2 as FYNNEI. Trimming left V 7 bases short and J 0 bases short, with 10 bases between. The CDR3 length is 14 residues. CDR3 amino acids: CASTLLSSGNTIYF. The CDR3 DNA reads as TGTGCCAGCACCCTGCTCAGCTCTGGAAACACCATATATTTT.

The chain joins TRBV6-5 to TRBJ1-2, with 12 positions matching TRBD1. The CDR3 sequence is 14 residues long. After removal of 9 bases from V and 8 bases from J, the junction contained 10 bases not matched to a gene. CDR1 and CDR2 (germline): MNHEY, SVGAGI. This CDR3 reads CASIRGQGARGYTF. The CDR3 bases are TGTGCCAGTATAAGGGGACAGGGGGCTCGAGGCTACACCTTC.

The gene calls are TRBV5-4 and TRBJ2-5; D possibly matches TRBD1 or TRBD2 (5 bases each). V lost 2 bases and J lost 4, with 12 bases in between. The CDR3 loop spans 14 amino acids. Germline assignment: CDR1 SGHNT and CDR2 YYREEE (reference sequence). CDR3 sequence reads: CASSLEGRIETQYF. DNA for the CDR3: TGTGCCAGCAGCTTAGAGGGGCGTATAGAGACCCAGTACTTC.

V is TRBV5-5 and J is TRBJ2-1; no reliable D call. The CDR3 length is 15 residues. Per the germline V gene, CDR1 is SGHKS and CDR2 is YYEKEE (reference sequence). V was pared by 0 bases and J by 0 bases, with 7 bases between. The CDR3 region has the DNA TGTGCCAGCAGCTTGGCCTTAAGCTCCTACAATGAGCAGTTCTTC. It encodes CASSLALSSYNEQFF. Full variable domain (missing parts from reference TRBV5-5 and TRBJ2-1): DAGVTQSPTHLIKTRGQQVTLRCSPISGHKSVSWYQQVLGQGPQFIFQYYEKEERGRGNFPDRFSARQFPNYSSELNVNALLLGDSALYLCASSLALSSYNEQFFGPGTRLTVL.

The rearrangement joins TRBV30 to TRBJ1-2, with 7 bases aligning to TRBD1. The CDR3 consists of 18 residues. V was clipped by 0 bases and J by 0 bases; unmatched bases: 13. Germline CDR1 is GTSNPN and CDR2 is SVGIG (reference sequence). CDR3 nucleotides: TGTGCCTGGAGTGTACTTGGGGGACAGATTTCAGCTAACTATGGCTACACCTTC. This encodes CAWSVLGGQISANYGYTF.

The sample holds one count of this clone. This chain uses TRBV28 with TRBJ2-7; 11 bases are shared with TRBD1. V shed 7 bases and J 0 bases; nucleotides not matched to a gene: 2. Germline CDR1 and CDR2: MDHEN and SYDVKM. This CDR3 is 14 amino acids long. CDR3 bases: TGTGCCAGCACTGGGACAGGGGGCTCCTACGAGCAGTACTTC. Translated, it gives CASTGTGGSYEQYF.

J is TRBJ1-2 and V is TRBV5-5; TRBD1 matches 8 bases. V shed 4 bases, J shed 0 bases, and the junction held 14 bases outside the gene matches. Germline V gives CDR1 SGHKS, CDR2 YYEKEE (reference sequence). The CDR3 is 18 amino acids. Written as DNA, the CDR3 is TGTGCCAGCAGCCTTACTCTGGGGACAGGCATAGCTAACTATGGCTACACCTTC. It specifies CASSLTLGTGIANYGYTF.

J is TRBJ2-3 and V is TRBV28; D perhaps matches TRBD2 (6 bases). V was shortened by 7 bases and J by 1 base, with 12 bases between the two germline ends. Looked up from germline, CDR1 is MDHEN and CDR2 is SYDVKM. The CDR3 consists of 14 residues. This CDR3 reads CASTGDSRTDTQYF. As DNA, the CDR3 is TGTGCCAGCACGGGGGACTCCCGCACAGATACGCAGTATTTT. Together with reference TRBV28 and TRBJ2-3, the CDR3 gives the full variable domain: DVKVTQSSRYLVKRTGEKVFLECVQDMDHENMFWYRQDPGLGLRLIYFSYDVKMKEKGDIPEGYSVSREKKERFSLILESASTNQTSMYLCASTGDSRTDTQYFGPGTRLTVL.

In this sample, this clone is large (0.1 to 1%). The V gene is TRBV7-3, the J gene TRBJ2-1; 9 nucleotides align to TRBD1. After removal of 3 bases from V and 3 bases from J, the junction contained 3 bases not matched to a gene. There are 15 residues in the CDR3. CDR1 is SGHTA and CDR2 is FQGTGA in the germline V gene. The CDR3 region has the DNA TGTGCCAGCAGCTTCGGGACAGGGATCTACAATGAGCAGTTCTTC. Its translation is CASSFGTGIYNEQFF.

For the CDR3, the DNA is TGTGCCAGCAGCTTAGGTTTGGGACAGGGGGGCTACTCCTACGAGCAGTACTTC. Translation: CASSLGLGQGGYSYEQYF. This sequence joins TRBV7-2 and TRBJ2-7, with 11 bases aligning to TRBD1. J was trimmed by 0 bases and V by 1 base; bases with no gene match: 8. Germline values: CDR1 SGHTA, CDR2 FQGNSA. The CDR3 extends over 18 amino acids.

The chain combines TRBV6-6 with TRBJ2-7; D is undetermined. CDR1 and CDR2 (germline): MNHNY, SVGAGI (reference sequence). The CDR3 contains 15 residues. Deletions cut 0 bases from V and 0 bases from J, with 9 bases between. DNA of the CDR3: TGTGCCAGCAGTTACTCGGGCCTTTACTCCTACGAGCAGTACTTC. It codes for CASSYSGLYSYEQYF.

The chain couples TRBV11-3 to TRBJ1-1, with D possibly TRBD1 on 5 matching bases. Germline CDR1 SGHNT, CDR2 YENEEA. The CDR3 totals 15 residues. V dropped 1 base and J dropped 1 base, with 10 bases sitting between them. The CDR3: CASSLGGDRNTEAFF. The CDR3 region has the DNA TGTGCCAGCAGCTTAGGAGGGGATAGGAACACTGAAGCTTTCTTT. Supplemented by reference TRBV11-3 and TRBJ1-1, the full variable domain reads EAGVVQSPRYKIIEKKQPVAFWCNPISGHNTLYWYLQNLGQGPELLIRYENEEAVDDSQLPKDRFSAERLKGVDSTLKIQPAELGDSAVYLCASSLGGDRNTEAFFGQGTRLTVV.

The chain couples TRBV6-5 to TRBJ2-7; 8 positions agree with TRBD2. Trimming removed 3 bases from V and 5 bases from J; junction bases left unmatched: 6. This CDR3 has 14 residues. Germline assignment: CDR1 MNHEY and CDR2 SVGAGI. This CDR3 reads CASSYLGTSDEQYF. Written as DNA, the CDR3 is TGTGCCAGCAGTTATCTCGGGACTAGTGACGAGCAGTACTTC.

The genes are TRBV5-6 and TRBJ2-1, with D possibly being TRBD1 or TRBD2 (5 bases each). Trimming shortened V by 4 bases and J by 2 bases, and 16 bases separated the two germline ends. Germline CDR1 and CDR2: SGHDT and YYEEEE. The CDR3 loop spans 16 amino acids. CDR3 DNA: TGTGCCAGCAGCACTCGGGACCATTATACCTACAATGAGCAGTTCTTC. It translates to CASSTRDHYTYNEQFF.

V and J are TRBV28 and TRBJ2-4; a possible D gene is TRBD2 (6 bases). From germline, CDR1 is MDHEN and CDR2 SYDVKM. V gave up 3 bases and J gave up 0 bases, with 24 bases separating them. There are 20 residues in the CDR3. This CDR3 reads CASSLGIRWRDPLAKNIQYF. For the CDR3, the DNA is TGTGCCAGCAGTTTGGGGATCAGGTGGAGGGATCCCTTAGCCAAAAACATTCAGTACTTC.

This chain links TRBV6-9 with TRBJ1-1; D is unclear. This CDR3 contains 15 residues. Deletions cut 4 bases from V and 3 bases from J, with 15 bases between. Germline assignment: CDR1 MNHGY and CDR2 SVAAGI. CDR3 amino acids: CASSLTRRRYTEAFF. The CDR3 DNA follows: TGTGCCAGCAGTTTGACCAGGAGGAGGTACACTGAAGCTTTCTTT.

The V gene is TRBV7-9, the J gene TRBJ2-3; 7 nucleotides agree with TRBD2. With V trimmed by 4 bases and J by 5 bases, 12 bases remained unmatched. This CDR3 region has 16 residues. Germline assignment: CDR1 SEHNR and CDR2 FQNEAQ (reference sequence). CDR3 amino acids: CASSSGTIKIKDTQYF. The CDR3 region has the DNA TGTGCCAGCAGCTCCGGGACTATCAAGATCAAAGATACGCAGTATTTT.

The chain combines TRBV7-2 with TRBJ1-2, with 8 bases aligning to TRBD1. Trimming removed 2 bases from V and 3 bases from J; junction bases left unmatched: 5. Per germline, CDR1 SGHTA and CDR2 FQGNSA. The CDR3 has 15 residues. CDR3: CASSLKPQGDYGYTF. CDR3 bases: TGTGCCAGCAGCTTAAAACCACAGGGGGACTATGGCTACACCTTC.

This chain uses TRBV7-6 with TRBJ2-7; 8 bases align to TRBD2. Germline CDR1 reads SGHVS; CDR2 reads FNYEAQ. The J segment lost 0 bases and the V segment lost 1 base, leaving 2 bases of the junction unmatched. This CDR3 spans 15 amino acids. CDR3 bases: TGTGCCAGCAGCTTAGGAAGCGGGAGCTCCTACGAGCAGTACTTC. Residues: CASSLGSGSSYEQYF.

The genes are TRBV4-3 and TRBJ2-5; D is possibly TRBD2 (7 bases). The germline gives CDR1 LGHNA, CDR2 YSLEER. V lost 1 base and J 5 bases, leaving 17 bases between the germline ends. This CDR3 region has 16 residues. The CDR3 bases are TGCGCCAGCAGCCAAGTATGGGGGGGCGCGGGGGAGACCCAGTACTTC. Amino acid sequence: CASSQVWGGAGETQYF.

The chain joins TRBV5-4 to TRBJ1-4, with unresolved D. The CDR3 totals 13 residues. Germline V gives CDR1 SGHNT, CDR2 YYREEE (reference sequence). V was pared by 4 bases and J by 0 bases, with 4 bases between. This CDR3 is CASSDATNEKLFF. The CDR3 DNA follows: TGTGCCAGCAGCGATGCAACTAATGAAAAACTGTTTTTT.

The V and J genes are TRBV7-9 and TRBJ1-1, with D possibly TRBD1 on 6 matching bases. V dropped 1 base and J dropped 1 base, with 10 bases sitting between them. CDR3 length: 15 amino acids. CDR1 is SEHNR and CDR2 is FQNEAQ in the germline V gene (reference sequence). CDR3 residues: CASSLGAGANTEAFF. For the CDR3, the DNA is TGTGCCAGCAGCTTAGGGGCAGGGGCGAACACTGAAGCTTTCTTT.

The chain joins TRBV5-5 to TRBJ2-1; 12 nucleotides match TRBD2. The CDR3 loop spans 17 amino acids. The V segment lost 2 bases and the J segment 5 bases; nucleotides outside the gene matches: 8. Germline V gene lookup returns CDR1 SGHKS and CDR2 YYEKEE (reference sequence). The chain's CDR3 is CASSFQTSGRRHNEQFF. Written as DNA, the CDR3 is TGTGCCAGCAGCTTCCAGACTAGCGGGAGACGCCACAATGAGCAGTTCTTC. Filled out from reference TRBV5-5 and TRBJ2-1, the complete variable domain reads DAGVTQSPTHLIKTRGQQVTLRCSPISGHKSVSWYQQVLGQGPQFIFQYYEKEERGRGNFPDRFSARQFPNYSSELNVNALLLGDSALYLCASSFQTSGRRHNEQFFGPGTRLTVL.

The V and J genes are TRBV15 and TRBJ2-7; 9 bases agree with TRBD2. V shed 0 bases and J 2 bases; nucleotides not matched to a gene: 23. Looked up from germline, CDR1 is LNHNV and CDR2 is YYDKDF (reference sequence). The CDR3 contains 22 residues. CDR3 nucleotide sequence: TGTGCCACCAGCAGAGATCCGACGGGTAGCGGGAGAATCGGATCCGTCCCCTACGAGCAGTACTTC. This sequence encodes CATSRDPTGSGRIGSVPYEQYF.